The 19 T cell receptor beta chains below were found in one sample sequenced in a study of cytomegalovirus exposure and HLA in healthy donors. In the PCR, 60 Vbeta and 13 Jbeta primers were used. TCRdb keeps only in-frame clones here, not all; method: immunoSEQ multiplex PCR. This table holds about 130,000 clones, roughly 70% found once. Source material: PBMCs. The receptors shown here come from a man aged 18 to 29 in good health and CMV-seropositive.

This clone has just a few counts. The V gene is TRBV14, the J gene TRBJ1-2; D is unresolved. CDR3 size: 13 residues. Germline V gene sequence: CDR1 SGHDN, CDR2 FVKESK. Deletions cut 1 base from V and 6 bases from J, with 9 bases between. CDR3 sequence: CASSQAGRHGYTF. CDR3 nucleotides: TGTGCCAGCAGCCAAGCGGGAAGACATGGCTACACCTTC.

The chain combines TRBV4-2 with TRBJ2-2; the D is unclear. Trimming shortened V by 4 bases and J by 5 bases, and 5 bases separated the two germline ends. Germline CDR1 reads LGHNA; CDR2 reads YNFKEQ. The CDR3 runs to 12 residues. CDR3 residues: CASSRATGELFF. The CDR3 DNA reads as TGTGCCAGCAGCCGAGCGACCGGGGAGCTGTTTTTT.

The rearrangement uses TRBV29-1 and TRBJ2-7; D not certain. CDR1 is SQVTM, CDR2 ANQGSEA, per germline. Trimming shortened V by 8 bases and J by 5 bases, and 13 bases separated the two germline ends. The CDR3 runs to 11 residues. The CDR3 region is CSSRVAHEQYF. The CDR3 coding sequence is TGCAGCTCCCGCGTCGCGCACGAGCAGTACTTC.

This chain uses TRBV5-4 with TRBJ2-7; 7 bases agree with TRBD2. This CDR3 is 13 amino acids long. The trim removed 7 bases at V and 1 base at J, leaving 5 bases unmatched. CDR1 is SGHNT and CDR2 is YYREEE in the germline V gene (reference sequence). The CDR3, as DNA: TGTGCCAGCTCTAGCGGCGGGTCCTACGAGCAGTACTTC. Translation: CASSSGGSYEQYF.

The chain has TRBV28 and TRBJ2-6, with D possibly being TRBD2 (7 bases). Germline CDR1 MDHEN, CDR2 SYDVKM. Trimming took off 5 bases at V and 2 bases at J, with 10 bases between the two ends. CDR3 length: 15 residues. CDR3 nucleotides: TGTGCCAGCAGTGGGGGGGCAACTGGGGCCAACGTCCTGACTTTC. The encoded protein is CASSGGATGANVLTF.

The chain combines TRBV5-4 with TRBJ2-1; D possibly corresponds to TRBD1 (6 bases). Trimming removed 0 bases at V and 10 bases at J, with 17 bases between. Germline loops: CDR1 SGHNT, CDR2 YYREEE (reference sequence). The CDR3 is 15 amino acids. In DNA form, the CDR3 reads TGTGCCAGCAGCTTGGCCGGAATTGGGGGCAGGGAGCAGTTCTTC. Protein sequence: CASSLAGIGGREQFF. Complete variable domain (other parts from reference TRBV5-4 and TRBJ2-1): ETGVTQSPTHLIKTRGQQVTLRCSSQSGHNTVSWYQQALGQGPQFIFQYYREEENGRGNFPPRFSGLQFPNYSSELNVNALELDDSALYLCASSLAGIGGREQFFGPGTRLTVL.

V is TRBV19 and J is TRBJ1-1; D perhaps matches TRBD1 (5 bases). V lost 8 bases, J lost 2 bases, and 12 bases lay in between. The CDR3 length is 13 residues. The germline gives CDR1 LNHDA, CDR2 SQIVND (reference sequence). Here the CDR3 reads CASRVGPNTEAFF. The CDR3 coding sequence is TGTGCCAGTCGGGTGGGGCCTAACACTGAAGCTTTCTTT.

The V gene is TRBV7-8, the J gene TRBJ2-7; 11 bases map to TRBD2. With V trimmed by 4 bases and J by 6 bases, 17 bases remained unmatched. This CDR3 spans 18 amino acids. Germline V lookup: CDR1 SGHVS, CDR2 FQNEAQ. The chain's CDR3 is CASSSIQVKTSGVGEQYF. The CDR3 nucleotides read TGTGCCAGCAGCTCCATCCAGGTCAAGACTAGCGGGGTCGGCGAGCAGTACTTC.

The chain is built from TRBV15 and TRBJ2-7; no definite D call. The CDR3 sequence is 14 residues long. Germline CDR1 is LNHNV and CDR2 is YYDKDF (reference sequence). The V gene lost 0 bases and the J gene lost 5 bases, with 11 bases spanning the gap. The chain's CDR3 is CATSRDLIGDEQYF. The CDR3, as DNA: TGTGCCACCAGCAGAGACCTGATCGGAGACGAGCAGTACTTC.

The chain uses TRBV4-2 and TRBJ1-2; D is undetermined. The germline V and J ends were trimmed by 0 bases and 7 bases, with 9 bases remaining between them. Per the germline V gene, CDR1 is LGHNA and CDR2 is YNFKEQ. The CDR3 consists of 13 residues. CDR3 sequence (DNA): TGTGCCAGCAGCCAAGATCTGGGCATTGGCTACACCTTC. Translation: CASSQDLGIGYTF.

V and J are TRBV27 and TRBJ2-5, with D unresolved. Germline V gene lookup returns CDR1 MNHEY and CDR2 SMNVEV (reference sequence). The CDR3 loop spans 14 amino acids. The V and J ends lost 3 bases and 5 bases respectively, with 13 bases between them. The chain's CDR3 is CASSFLGAGETQYF. In DNA form, the CDR3 reads TGTGCCAGCAGTTTTTTAGGAGCCGGCGAGACCCAGTACTTC.

J is TRBJ2-4 and V is TRBV7-2, with D possibly being TRBD2 (6 bases). Germline V lookup: CDR1 SGHTA, CDR2 FQGNSA. V shed 10 bases and J shed 1 base, with 11 bases lying between them. This CDR3 region has 13 residues. Written as DNA, the CDR3 is TGTGCCAACGTTCTAGCGGCCAAAAACATTCAGTACTTC. It encodes CANVLAAKNIQYF.

The rearrangement joins TRBV5-4 to TRBJ2-7, with TRBD2 identical over 7 bases. This CDR3 is built from 16 residues. Germline assignment: CDR1 SGHNT and CDR2 YYREEE (reference sequence). After removal of 4 bases from V and 7 bases from J, the junction contained 17 bases not matched to a gene. In DNA, the CDR3 is TGTGCCAGCAGCGGGGGGGTGGGAGGGCCGGTGAGAGAGCAGTACTTC. Encoded protein: CASSGGVGGPVREQYF.

This clone was counted only a few times. This chain's CDR3 is CASRQTGGQGYNEQFF. CDR3 sequence (DNA): TGTGCCAGCAGACAGACAGGGGGCCAGGGCTACAATGAGCAGTTCTTC. J is TRBJ2-1 and V is TRBV28, with 10 positions matching TRBD1. Germline V lookup: CDR1 MDHEN, CDR2 SYDVKM. The CDR3 is 16 residues long. J lost 3 bases, V lost 6 bases, and 8 bases had no gene match.

This sequence joins TRBV5-1 and TRBJ2-3; tentatively, D is TRBD1 (5 bases). The J call may be wrong; the DNA end is better matched by TRBJ1-5. The CDR3 is made up of 14 amino acids. CDR1 is SGHRS, CDR2 YFSETQ, per germline. CDR3 protein: CASSFGTSTDTQHF. DNA of the CDR3: TGCGCCAGCAGCTTCGGGACTAGCACAGATACGCAGCATTTT.

The chain combines TRBV10-3 with TRBJ1-5; unclear D gene. Germline V gene sequence: CDR1 ENHRY, CDR2 SYGVKD. The CDR3 is made up of 13 amino acids. V was cut by 6 bases and J by 5 bases, with 11 bases left in between. The CDR3 is CAIRAQMDQPQHF. CDR3 sequence (DNA): TGTGCCATCAGGGCCCAGATGGATCAGCCCCAGCATTTT.

The chain combines TRBV6-5 with TRBJ1-1, with TRBD1 as a possible D gene (5 bases). Germline-derived CDR1 and CDR2 are MNHEY and SVGAGI. V was shortened by 6 bases and J by 6 bases, with 20 bases between the two germline ends. This CDR3 contains 15 residues. In DNA form, the CDR3 reads TGTGCCAGCAGAAAATTGGGGGGGGGAGGACCTGAAGCTTTCTTT. Translation: CASRKLGGGGPEAFF.

This chain connects TRBV9 to TRBJ2-2; TRBD2 is a possible D gene (6 bases). CDR3 size: 15 residues. With 3 bases removed from V and 4 bases from J, the gap between germline ends came to 13 bases. Germline CDR1 and CDR2: SGDLS and YYNGEE. The CDR3 is CASSEGLALTGELFF. CDR3 sequence (DNA): TGTGCCAGCAGCGAGGGACTGGCGCTCACCGGGGAGCTGTTTTTT.

The V call is TRBV9, the J call TRBJ2-1, with D perhaps TRBD2 (7 bases). Trimming removed 2 bases from V and 3 bases from J, with 9 bases in between. CDR3 size: 14 residues. Germline V gene lookup returns CDR1 SGDLS and CDR2 YYNGEE. DNA of the CDR3: TGTGCCAGCAGCGTTAGGGGGGGCTACAATGAGCAGTTCTTC. It specifies CASSVRGGYNEQFF.